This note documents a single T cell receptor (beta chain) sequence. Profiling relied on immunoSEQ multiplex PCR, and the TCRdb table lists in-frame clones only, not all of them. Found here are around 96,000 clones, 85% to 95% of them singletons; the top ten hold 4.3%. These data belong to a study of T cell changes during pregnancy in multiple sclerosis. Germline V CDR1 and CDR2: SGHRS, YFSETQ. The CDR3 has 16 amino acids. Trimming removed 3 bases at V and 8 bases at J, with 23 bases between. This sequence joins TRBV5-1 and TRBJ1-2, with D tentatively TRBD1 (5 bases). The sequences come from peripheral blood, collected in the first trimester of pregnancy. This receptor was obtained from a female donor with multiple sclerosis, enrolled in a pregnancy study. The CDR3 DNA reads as TGCGCCAGCAGCTCCTGGGGGAGGGACCCCCGCACAGGCTACACCTTC. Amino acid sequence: CASSSWGRDPRTGYTF.